This TCR beta chain emerged from a study of molecular identifiers for immune sequencing clone quantification. V was clipped by 6 bases and J by 3 bases; unmatched bases: 9. The length of the CDR3 is 15 residues. Germline V gives CDR1 SGHTA, CDR2 FQGNSA. Previously published methods and listed TCR primers were used for the bulk TCR libraries. Via MiXCR, TCRdb re-called the PCR reads, giving one row per CDR3 protein. The sample shows just under 650,000 distinct CDR3 sequences, just under 20% of them seen only once. This clonotype has ten or more counts. Its cognate antigen is unknown. General observations from the study: Clones that had above 20 RNA copies took up over 98% of effector molecules but under 1% in naive cells.

The sequence came from a human donor in good health. Some libraries in this study had Jurkat cell RNA spiked in. The sequenced material came from naive CD8+ T cells from blood, with Jurkat cell RNA spiked in. The subset: FACS-sorted CD8+CD4-CCR7+CD45RA+ naive T cells. This chain joins TRBV7-2 and TRBJ1-1; 8 bases fit TRBD1. The chain's CDR3 is CASRPRTGWDTEAFF. For the CDR3, the DNA is TGTGCCAGCAGACCGCGGACAGGGTGGGACACTGAAGCTTTCTTT.